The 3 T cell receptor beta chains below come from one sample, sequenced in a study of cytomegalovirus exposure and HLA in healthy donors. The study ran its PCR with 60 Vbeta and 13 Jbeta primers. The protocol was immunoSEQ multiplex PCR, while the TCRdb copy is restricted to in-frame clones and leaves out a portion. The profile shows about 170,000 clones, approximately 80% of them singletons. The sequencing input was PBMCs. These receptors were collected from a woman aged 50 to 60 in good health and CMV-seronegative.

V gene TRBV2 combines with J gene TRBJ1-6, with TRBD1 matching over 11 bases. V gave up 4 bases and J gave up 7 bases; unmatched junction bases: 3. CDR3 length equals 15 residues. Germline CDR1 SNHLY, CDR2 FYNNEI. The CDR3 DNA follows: TGTGCCAGCAGTGGGACAGGGGGCTGGAATTCACCCCTCCACTTT. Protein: CASSGTGGWNSPLHF.

Here the CDR3 DNA reads TGTGCCAGCAGTCCACTTGGGACAGGGAATGAAAAACTGTTTTTT. This translates into CASSPLGTGNEKLFF. The chain carries TRBV28 and TRBJ1-4, with TRBD1 matching over 9 bases. The ends lost 5 bases at V and 5 bases at J; junction bases unmatched: 6. CDR1 MDHEN and CDR2 SYDVKM come from the germline V gene. The CDR3 covers 15 residues.

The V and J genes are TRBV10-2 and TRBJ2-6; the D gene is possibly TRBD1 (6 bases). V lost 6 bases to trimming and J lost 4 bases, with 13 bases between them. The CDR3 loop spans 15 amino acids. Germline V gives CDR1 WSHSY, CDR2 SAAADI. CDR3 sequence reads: CASRQGRGGANVLTF. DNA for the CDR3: TGCGCCAGCAGACAGGGTCGAGGGGGGGCCAACGTCCTGACTTTC.